This TCR beta chain was recovered during a study of tumor-infiltrating lymphocytes in primary liver carcinoma. Across the whole study: The study enrolled male and female patients aged 30 to 69 years. Study-level points and caveats: Tumor-blood pairs (like tumor-adjacent pairs) overlapped less than tumor region pairs did.

This clonotype was observed a handful of times. The antigen remains undetermined. The germline V and J ends were trimmed by 7 bases and 2 bases, with 12 bases remaining between them. Germline lookup yields CDR1 SGHNT and CDR2 YYREEE (reference sequence). CDR3 length: 13 amino acids. TCR beta cDNA was made from 500 ng total RNA with a constant-region primer. Generation of the TCR beta libraries relied on three nested multiplex PCR rounds using slightly modified ARM-PCR. TRBV1-TRBV30 forward primers paired with a C-beta reverse primer were used in the first two PCR rounds, which ran roughly 10 cycles each. MiXCR, run by TCRdb on the multiplex PCR reads, gives a single entry per CDR3 protein. Here the sample spans 330,000 or so distinct CDR3 sequences, roughly two thirds being singletons. It was unsorted whole blood that yielded blood RNA, and germline DNA was also extracted.

The chain combines TRBV5-4 with TRBJ1-2, with a possible D match to TRBD1 (6 bases). The clonotype originates from a man aged 35 to 55 with primary liver carcinoma and hepatitis B virus infection. The specimen was peripheral blood. The CDR3 bases are TGTGCCAGCCGTTTACAGGGAAACTATGGCTACACCTTC. Amino acid sequence: CASRLQGNYGYTF. Together with reference TRBV5-4 and TRBJ1-2, the CDR3 gives the full variable domain: ETGVTQSPTHLIKTRGQQVTLRCSSQSGHNTVSWYQQALGQGPQFIFQYYREEENGRGNFPPRFSGLQFPNYSSELNVNALELDDSALYLCASRLQGNYGYTFGSGTRLTVV.